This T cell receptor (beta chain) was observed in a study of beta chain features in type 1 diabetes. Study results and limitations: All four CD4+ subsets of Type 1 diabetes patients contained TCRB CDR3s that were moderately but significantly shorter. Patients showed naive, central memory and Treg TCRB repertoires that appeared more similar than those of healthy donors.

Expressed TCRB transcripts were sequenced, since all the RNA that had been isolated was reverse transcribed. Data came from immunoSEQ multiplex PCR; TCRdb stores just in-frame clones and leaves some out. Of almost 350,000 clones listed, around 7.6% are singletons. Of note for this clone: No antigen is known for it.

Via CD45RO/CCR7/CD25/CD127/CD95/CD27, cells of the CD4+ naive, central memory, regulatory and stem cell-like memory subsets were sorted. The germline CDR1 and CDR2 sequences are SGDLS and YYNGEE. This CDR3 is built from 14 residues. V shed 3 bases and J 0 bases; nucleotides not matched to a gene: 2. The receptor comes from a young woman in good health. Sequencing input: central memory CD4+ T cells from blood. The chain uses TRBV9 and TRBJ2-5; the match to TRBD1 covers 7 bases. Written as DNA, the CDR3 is TGTGCCAGCAGCGCGGGACAGAACCAAGAGACCCAGTACTTC. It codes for CASSAGQNQETQYF.